This entry features one T cell receptor (beta chain) sequence. As yet, its antigen is unknown. PCR primers comprised 60 Vbeta and 13 Jbeta primers. This table comes from immunoSEQ multiplex PCR, and its TCRdb copy is limited to in-frame clones, with some not included. The data hold fewer than 250,000 clones, with about 87% observed a single time. The sample belongs to a study of cytomegalovirus exposure and HLA in healthy donors. Study overall: Among the approximately 400 genotyped donors, 70% to 85% were placed in the Caucasian-associated ancestry cluster.

The V and J ends lost 4 bases and 6 bases respectively, with 22 bases between them. The CDR3 has 17 residues. In germline, CDR1 is SGHRS, CDR2 YFSETQ. Study-level points and caveats: In a later analysis, the majority of CMV-associated beta chains seemingly showed HLA restriction. The authors later found HLA-associated TCR beta chains more clonally expanded than equally common others. Many donors carried some public TCRs, although rarity characterized most TCR sequences.

The J gene is TRBJ1-4, the V gene TRBV5-1; D is possibly TRBD1 (5 bases). What was sequenced was PBMCs. This receptor was identified in a man aged 30 to 45 in good health and CMV-seronegative. In DNA form, the CDR3 reads TGCGCCAGCAGCCATCCACTTCACGGGCGGGGGGATGAAAAACTGTTTTTT. Translating it yields CASSHPLHGRGDEKLFF.